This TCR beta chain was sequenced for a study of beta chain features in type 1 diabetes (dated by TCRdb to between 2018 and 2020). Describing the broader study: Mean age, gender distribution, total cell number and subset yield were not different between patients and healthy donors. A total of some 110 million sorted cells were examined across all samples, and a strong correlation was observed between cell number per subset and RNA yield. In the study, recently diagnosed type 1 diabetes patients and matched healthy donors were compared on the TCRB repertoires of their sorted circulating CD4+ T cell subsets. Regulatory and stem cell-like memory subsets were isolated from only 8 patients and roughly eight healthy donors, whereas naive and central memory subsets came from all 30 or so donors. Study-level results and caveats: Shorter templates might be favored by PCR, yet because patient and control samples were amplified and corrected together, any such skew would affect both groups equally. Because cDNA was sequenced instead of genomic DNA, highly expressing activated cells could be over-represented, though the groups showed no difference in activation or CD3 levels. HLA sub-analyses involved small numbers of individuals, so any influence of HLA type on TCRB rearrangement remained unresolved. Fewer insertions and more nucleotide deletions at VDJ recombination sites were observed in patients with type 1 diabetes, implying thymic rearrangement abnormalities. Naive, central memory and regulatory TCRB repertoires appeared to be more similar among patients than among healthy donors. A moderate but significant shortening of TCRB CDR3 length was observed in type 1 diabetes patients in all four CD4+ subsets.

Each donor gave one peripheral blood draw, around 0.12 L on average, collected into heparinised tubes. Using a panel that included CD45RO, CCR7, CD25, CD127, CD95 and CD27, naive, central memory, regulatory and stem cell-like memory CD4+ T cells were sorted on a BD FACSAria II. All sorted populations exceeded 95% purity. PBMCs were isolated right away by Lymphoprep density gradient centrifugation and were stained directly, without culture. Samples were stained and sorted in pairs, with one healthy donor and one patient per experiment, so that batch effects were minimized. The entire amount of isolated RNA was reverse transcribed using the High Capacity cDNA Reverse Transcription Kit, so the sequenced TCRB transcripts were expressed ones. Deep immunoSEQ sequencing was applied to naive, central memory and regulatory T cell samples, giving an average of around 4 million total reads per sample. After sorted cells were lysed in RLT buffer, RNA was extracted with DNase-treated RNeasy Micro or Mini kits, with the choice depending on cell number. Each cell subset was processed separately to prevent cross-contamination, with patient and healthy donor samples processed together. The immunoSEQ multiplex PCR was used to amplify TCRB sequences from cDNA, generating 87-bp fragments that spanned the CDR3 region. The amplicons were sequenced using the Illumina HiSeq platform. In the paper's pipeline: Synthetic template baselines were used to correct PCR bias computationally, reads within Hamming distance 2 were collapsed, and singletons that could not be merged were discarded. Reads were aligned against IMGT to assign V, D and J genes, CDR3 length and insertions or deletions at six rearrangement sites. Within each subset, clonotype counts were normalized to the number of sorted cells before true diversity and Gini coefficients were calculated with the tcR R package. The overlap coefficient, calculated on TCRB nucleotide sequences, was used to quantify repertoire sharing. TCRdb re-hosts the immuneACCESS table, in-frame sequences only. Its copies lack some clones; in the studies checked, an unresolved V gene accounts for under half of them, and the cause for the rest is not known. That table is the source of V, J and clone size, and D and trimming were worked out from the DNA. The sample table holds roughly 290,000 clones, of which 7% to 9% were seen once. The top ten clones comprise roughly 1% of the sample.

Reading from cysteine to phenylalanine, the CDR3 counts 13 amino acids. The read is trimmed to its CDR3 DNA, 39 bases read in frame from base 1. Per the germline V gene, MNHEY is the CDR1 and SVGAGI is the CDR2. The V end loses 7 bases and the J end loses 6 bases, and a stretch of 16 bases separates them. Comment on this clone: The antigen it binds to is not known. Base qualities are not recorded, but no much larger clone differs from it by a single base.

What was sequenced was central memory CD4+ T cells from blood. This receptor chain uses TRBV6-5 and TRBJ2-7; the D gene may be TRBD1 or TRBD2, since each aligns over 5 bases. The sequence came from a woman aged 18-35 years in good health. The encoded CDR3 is CASILLGETEQYF. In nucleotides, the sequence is TGTGCCAGCATCCTCCTAGGGGAGACCGAGCAGTACTTC.